This TCR beta chain emerged from a study of beta chain features in type 1 diabetes. The overall study: Healthy donors resembled patients in age, gender and cell yields.

CD4+ naive, central memory, regulatory and stem cell-like memory subsets were isolated by sorting on CD45RO/CCR7/CD25/CD127/CD95/CD27. Expressed TCRB transcripts got sequenced, as all isolated RNA was reverse transcribed. Libraries were prepared by immunoSEQ multiplex PCR; TCRdb keeps only in-frame clonotypes and omits some of them. The table has a few hundred thousand clones, approximately 14% seen once. Study observations and caveats: Type 1 diabetes patients showed a moderate but significant shortening of TCRB CDR3s in all four CD4+ subsets.

Between the trimmed V and J ends, which lost 5 bases and 2 bases, there was a span of 12 bases. CDR1 and CDR2 (germline): SGHDT, YYEEEE. This CDR3 is 14 amino acids long. A note on this clone: What it binds is not known.

The TCR comes from a man aged 25-40 years with type 1 diabetes. This sequence joins TRBV5-6 and TRBJ2-3, with D tentatively TRBD1 (6 bases). Sequenced material: naive CD4+ T cells from blood. CDR3 DNA sequence: TGTGCCAGCAGATCTACAGGGAACACAGATACGCAGTATTTT. It is translated as CASRSTGNTDTQYF.